A single sample gave rise to the 15 T cell receptor beta chains below, sequenced in a study of regulatory T cells in long-lasting Graves disease. With iRepertoire HTBI primers and Arm-PCR of CDR3 regions, TCR beta libraries were built. TCRdb reprocessed the multiplex PCR reads with MiXCR, giving one entry per CDR3 protein. The sample has approximately 540,000 distinct CDR3 sequences; about 12% are singletons. Described time point: newly diagnosed GD, antithyroid drugs for less than 3 months. Generation of the TCR library employed RNA extracted from PBMCs. The sample was also linked to a second study, of T cells in Graves' hyperthyroidism and ophthalmopathy.

This sample comprised peripheral blood mononuclear cells (PBMCs), obtained at new diagnosis, from a patient treated with antithyroid drugs. These receptors all stem from a woman in her 30s with Graves disease.

The sample holds many counts of this clonotype. The V call is TRBV24-1, the J call TRBJ2-7; tentative D call: TRBD2 (6 bases). There are 15 residues in the CDR3. Trimming removed 5 bases from V and 5 bases from J, with 18 bases in between. The germline V gene encodes CDR1 KGHDR and CDR2 SFDVKD. CDR3 in amino acids: CATSGEATPVHEQYF. Here the CDR3 DNA reads TGTGCCACCAGTGGGGAGGCAACGCCAGTCCACGAGCAGTACTTC.

Details on this clonotype: A far larger clone is off by one base, so a read error is likely. The V gene is TRBV7-3, the J gene TRBJ2-2; D is undetermined. The CDR3 totals 17 residues. V gave up 2 bases and J gave up 1 base, with 14 bases separating them. Per the germline V gene, CDR1 is SGHTA and CDR2 is FQGTGA. The CDR3 coding sequence is TGTGCCAGCAGCTTAGGGTTTCCTATCGGGAACACCGGGGAGCTGTTTTTT. Its translation is CASSLGFPIGNTGELFF.

This clonotype was detected many times. The rearrangement joins TRBV19 to TRBJ1-2; tentatively, D is TRBD1 (6 bases). Trimming shortened V by 8 bases and J by 4 bases, and 20 bases separated the two germline ends. This CDR3 has 15 amino acids. CDR1 is LNHDA, CDR2 SQIVND, per germline (reference sequence). CDR3 DNA sequence: TGTGCCAGTGCGGTTTACAGGGAAGGCGGCTATGGCTACACCTTC. This sequence encodes CASAVYREGGYGYTF.

This clonotype has a count of ten or more. The V call is TRBV27, the J call TRBJ2-2; D gene unclear. Per the germline V gene, CDR1 is MNHEY and CDR2 is SMNVEV (reference sequence). This CDR3 has 15 residues. The V and J ends lost 5 bases and 1 base respectively, with 11 bases between them. CDR3 sequence reads: CASSPWTGNTGELFF. DNA of the CDR3: TGTGCCAGCAGTCCCTGGACGGGGAACACCGGGGAGCTGTTTTTT.

Many counts were recorded for this clonotype. The rearrangement links TRBV28 to TRBJ1-1; 7 nucleotides line up with TRBD1. J was trimmed by 4 bases and V by 7 bases; bases with no gene match: 6. The CDR3 totals 13 residues. Germline V lookup: CDR1 MDHEN, CDR2 SYDVKM. CDR3 coding DNA: TGTGCCAGCAAAACAGGGGTCCCCACTGAAGCTTTCTTT. Encoded protein: CASKTGVPTEAFF.

There are many counts of this clonotype. The chain links TRBV29-1 to TRBJ2-1; 8 nucleotides line up with TRBD2. V gave up 4 bases and J gave up 7 bases; unmatched junction bases: 12. This CDR3 region has 15 residues. Germline V gives CDR1 SQVTM, CDR2 ANQGSEA. CDR3 loop: CSVALTSARYNEQFF. Written as DNA, the CDR3 is TGCAGCGTTGCCCTGACTAGCGCCAGATATAATGAGCAGTTCTTC.

This clonotype was seen a few times. The chain has TRBV5-6 and TRBJ2-1, with D unclear. The CDR3 covers 16 residues. The V and J ends lost 2 bases and 0 bases respectively, with 12 bases between them. In germline, CDR1 is SGHDT, CDR2 YYEEEE. The CDR3 protein is CASSLRLVSSYNEQFF. Written as DNA, the CDR3 is TGTGCCAGCAGCTTACGACTGGTAAGCTCCTACAATGAGCAGTTCTTC.

This clonotype was counted at least ten times. J is TRBJ2-3 and V is TRBV12-3 or TRBV12-4; 11 nucleotides line up with TRBD2. Unmatched junction bases numbered 5, after V lost 6 bases and J lost 6 bases. The CDR3 loop spans 14 amino acids. CDR3 nucleotide sequence: TGTGCCAGCAGGATAGCGGGAGGGTCGGATACGCAGTATTTT. Translation gives CASRIAGGSDTQYF.

This clonotype has only a few counts. The chain has TRBV5-5 and TRBJ2-1, with TRBD1 identical over 9 bases. The CDR3 totals 17 residues. The germline V gene has CDR1 SGHKS and CDR2 YYEKEE (reference sequence). V was pared by 0 bases and J by 7 bases, with 11 bases of the junction left unmatched. The CDR3 sequence: CASSLAPGTGRSNEQFF. In nucleotides, the CDR3 is TGTGCCAGCAGCTTGGCTCCCGGGACAGGGAGGTCAAATGAGCAGTTCTTC.

This chain joins TRBV5-1 and TRBJ2-6; D perhaps matches TRBD1 (5 bases). V was clipped by 9 bases and J by 0 bases, with 16 bases between them. The germline gives CDR1 SGHRS, CDR2 YFSETQ. The CDR3 covers 16 residues. This CDR3 reads CATALQAVSGANVLTF. In DNA, the CDR3 is TGCGCCACCGCGTTACAGGCAGTCTCTGGGGCCAACGTCCTGACTTTC.

This clonotype was recorded at least ten times. This rearrangement joins TRBV27 to TRBJ2-7, with TRBD1 identical over 9 bases. J was trimmed by 6 bases and V by 9 bases; bases with no gene match: 30. This CDR3 is 20 amino acids long. CDR1 MNHEY and CDR2 SMNVEV come from the germline V gene (reference sequence). CDR3 sequence: CASLVGTGRVVGLPPLEQYF. CDR3 DNA sequence: TGTGCCAGTTTAGTGGGGACAGGGAGAGTTGTGGGACTGCCTCCCCTCGAGCAGTACTTC.

This clonotype occurred many times. The chain carries TRBV11-2 and TRBJ1-2; a possible D gene is TRBD1 (6 bases). The CDR3 is 17 residues long. Trimming left V 4 bases short and J 3 bases short, with 21 bases between. Per germline, CDR1 SGHAT and CDR2 FQNNGV. The CDR3, as DNA: TGTGCCAGCAGCTCGGGACTCCGGATAGGGGGTGACTATGGCTACACCTTC. Its protein product is CASSSGLRIGGDYGYTF.

This clonotype has at least ten counts. The chain couples TRBV27 to TRBJ2-1; 8 nucleotides agree with TRBD2. The CDR3 spans 15 residues. The germline V gene encodes CDR1 MNHEY and CDR2 SMNVEV (reference sequence). Trimming at V came to 3 bases and at J to 5 bases, leaving 6 bases not matched to a gene. The CDR3 here is CASSFPGLGNNEQFF. The CDR3 DNA reads as TGTGCCAGCAGTTTTCCGGGACTAGGAAACAATGAGCAGTTCTTC.

The genes are TRBV14 and TRBJ2-1; 9 positions match TRBD2. With 0 bases clipped from V and 4 bases from J, the junction kept 4 bases outside the gene matches. This CDR3 region has 16 residues. Germline CDR1 and CDR2: SGHDN and FVKESK. CDR3 bases: TGTGCCAGCAGCCAAGACCGACTAGCGGCTTACAATGAGCAGTTCTTC. Its protein is CASSQDRLAAYNEQFF.

This clonotype was counted ten times or more. The chain uses TRBV6-2 or TRBV6-3 and TRBJ2-6, with D uncertain. CDR1 and CDR2 from the germline V gene are MNHEY and SVGEGT. The CDR3 loop spans 16 amino acids. V gave up 2 bases and J gave up 0 bases, with 8 bases separating them. The CDR3 nucleotides are TGTGCCAGCAGTTACGAACTGGTCTCTGGGGCCAACGTCCTGACTTTC. This translates into CASSYELVSGANVLTF.